What follows describes a single T cell receptor (beta chain). Antigen unknown. V trimming: 5 bases; J trimming: 5 bases; junction bases outside the gene matches: 3. This CDR3 comprises 14 residues. Germline loops: CDR1 SGHTA, CDR2 FQGTGA. This sample is part of a study of T cell responses to AZD1222 COVID-19 vaccine. The study's findings and limits: When two AZD1222 doses had been given, Spike-specific TCR breadth and depth rose.

Repertoires were generated with immunoSEQ multiplex PCR, while TCRdb's copy carries only in-frame clones and drops some. The sample yields around 100,000 clones, 70% to 90% seen once. The sequenced sample was peripheral blood, obtained on day 0 of AZD1222 vaccination. The receptor was derived from an adult in good health. The chain is built from TRBV7-3 and TRBJ2-3; 11 positions agree with TRBD2. The CDR3: CASSLGTSGDTQYF. Here the CDR3 DNA reads TGTGCCAGCAGCCTCGGGACTAGCGGAGATACGCAGTATTTT.